These 6 T cell receptor beta chains share one sample of origin, sequenced in a study of cytomegalovirus exposure and HLA in healthy donors. The assay was immunoSEQ multiplex PCR, and TCRdb's table has in-frame clones only and misses some. The sample yields roughly 150,000 clones, approximately 82% seen once. The sample was PBMCs. These TCRs come from a man between 25 and 39 years old in good health and CMV-seropositive.

The count of this clone is one. The rearrangement uses TRBV18 and TRBJ2-3, with 7 positions matching TRBD1. Trimming cost V 3 bases and J 2 bases; bases outside gene matches: 11. The CDR3 contains 17 residues. Germline CDR1 reads KGHSH; CDR2 reads LQKENI. CDR3 sequence: CASSPRPRTGPTDTQYF. As DNA, the CDR3 is TGTGCCAGCTCACCGAGGCCCCGGACAGGCCCCACAGATACGCAGTATTTT.

The chain recombines TRBV5-1 with TRBJ2-7; D is perhaps TRBD1 (6 bases). CDR1 is SGHRS, CDR2 YFSETQ, per germline. Trimming shortened V by 1 base and J by 2 bases, and 10 bases separated the two germline ends. This CDR3 spans 14 amino acids. The CDR3, as DNA: TGCGCCAGCAGCTTGCAGGGGCGAACCTACGAGCAGTACTTC. The encoded protein is CASSLQGRTYEQYF. The whole variable domain, filled in from reference TRBV5-1 and TRBJ2-7, reads KAGVTQTPRYLIKTRGQQVTLSCSPISGHRSVSWYQQTPGQGLQFLFEYFSETQRNKGNFPGRFSGRQFSNSRSEMNVSTLELGDSALYLCASSLQGRTYEQYFGPGTRLTVT.

The chain couples TRBV7-2 to TRBJ2-5; D is perhaps TRBD1 (6 bases). The germline V gene encodes CDR1 SGHTA and CDR2 FQGNSA. The CDR3 runs to 17 residues. V was trimmed by 5 bases and J by 5 bases, leaving 24 bases between them. This CDR3 is CASSKSPYREKGETQYF. CDR3 DNA: TGTGCCAGCAGCAAAAGCCCCTACAGGGAAAAGGGGGAGACCCAGTACTTC.

The chain couples TRBV9 to TRBJ2-2; the D gene is possibly TRBD2 (5 bases). The ends were cut back, 3 bases at V and 4 bases at J, with 13 bases in the middle. In germline, CDR1 is SGDLS, CDR2 YYNGEE. This CDR3 has 15 residues. The CDR3 loop reads CASSADPAGTGELFF. Written as DNA, the CDR3 is TGTGCCAGCAGCGCCGACCCTGCGGGCACCGGGGAGCTGTTTTTT.

The chain combines TRBV27 with TRBJ2-2; no clear D gene. CDR1 is MNHEY and CDR2 is SMNVEV in the germline V gene (reference sequence). The ends were cut back, 4 bases at V and 5 bases at J, with 5 bases in the middle. This CDR3 comprises 12 residues. CDR3 residues: CASSSGTGELFF. For the CDR3, the DNA is TGTGCCAGCAGTTCCGGGACCGGGGAGCTGTTTTTT.

The chain recombines TRBV30 with TRBJ1-1, with a weak D call TRBD1 (5 bases). The germline V and J ends were trimmed by 5 bases and 0 bases, with 10 bases remaining between them. The CDR3 runs 13 residues. Germline lookup yields CDR1 GTSNPN and CDR2 SVGIG (reference sequence). The CDR3 loop reads CAWDRQMNTEAFF. The CDR3 bases are TGTGCCTGGGACAGACAGATGAACACTGAAGCTTTCTTT.